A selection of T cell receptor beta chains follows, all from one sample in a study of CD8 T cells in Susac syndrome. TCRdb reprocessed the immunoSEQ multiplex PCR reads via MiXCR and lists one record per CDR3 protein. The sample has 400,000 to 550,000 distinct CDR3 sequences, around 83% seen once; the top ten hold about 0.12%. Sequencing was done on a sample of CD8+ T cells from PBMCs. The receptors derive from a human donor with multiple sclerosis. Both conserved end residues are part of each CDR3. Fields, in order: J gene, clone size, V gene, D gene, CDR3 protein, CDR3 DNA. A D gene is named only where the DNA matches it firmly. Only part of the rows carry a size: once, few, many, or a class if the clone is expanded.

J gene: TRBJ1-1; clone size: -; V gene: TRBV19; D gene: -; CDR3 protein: CASSESWNTEAFF; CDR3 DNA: TGTGCCAGTAGTGAGTCTTGGAACACTGAAGCTTTCTTT
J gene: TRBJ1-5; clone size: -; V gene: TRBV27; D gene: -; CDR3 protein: CASSPSTGIQPQHF; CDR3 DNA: TGTGCCAGCAGTCCGAGTACAGGGATTCAGCCCCAGCATTTT
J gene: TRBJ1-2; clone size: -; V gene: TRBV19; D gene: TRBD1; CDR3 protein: CASKTGRFEESYTF; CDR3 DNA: TGTGCCAGTAAGACAGGGCGGTTTGAAGAGAGCTACACCTTC
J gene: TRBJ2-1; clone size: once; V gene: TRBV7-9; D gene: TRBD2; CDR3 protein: CASSLAWAGGPYNEQFF; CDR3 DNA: TGTGCCAGCAGCTTAGCTTGGGCGGGAGGACCTTACAATGAGCAGTTCTTC
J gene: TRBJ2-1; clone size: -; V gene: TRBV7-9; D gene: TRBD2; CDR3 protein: CASSLEIAGGPFF; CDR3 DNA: TGTGCCAGCAGCTTAGAGATCGCGGGAGGGCCGTTCTTC
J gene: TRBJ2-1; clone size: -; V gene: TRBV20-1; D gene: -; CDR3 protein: CSATTQGGNEQFF; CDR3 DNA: TGCAGTGCTACCACGCAGGGGGGCAATGAGCAGTTCTTC
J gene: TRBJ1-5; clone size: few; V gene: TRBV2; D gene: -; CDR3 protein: CASSEGQHSNQPQHF; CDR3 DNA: TGTGCCAGCAGTGAGGGGCAGCATAGCAATCAGCCCCAGCATTTT
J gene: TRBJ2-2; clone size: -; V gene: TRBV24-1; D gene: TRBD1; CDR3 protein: CATSATGEETGELFF; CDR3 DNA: TGTGCCACCAGTGCGACAGGGGAGGAGACCGGGGAGCTGTTTTTT
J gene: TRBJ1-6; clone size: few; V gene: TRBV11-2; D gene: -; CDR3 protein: CASSIDDF; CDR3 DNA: TGTGCCAGCAGCATAGACGACTTT
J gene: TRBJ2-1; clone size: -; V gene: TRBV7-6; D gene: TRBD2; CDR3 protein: CASSEGLADNEQFF; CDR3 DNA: TGTGCCAGCAGCGAGGGACTAGCGGACAATGAGCAGTTCTTC
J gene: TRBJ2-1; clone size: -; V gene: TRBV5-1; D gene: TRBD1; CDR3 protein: CASWDSRSYNEQFF; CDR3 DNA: TGCGCCAGCTGGGACAGTCGCTCCTACAATGAGCAGTTCTTC
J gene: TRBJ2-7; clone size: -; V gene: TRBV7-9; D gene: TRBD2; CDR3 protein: CASSYPTSGSTYEQYF; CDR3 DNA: TGTGCCAGCAGCTACCCGACTAGCGGGTCCACCTACGAGCAGTACTTC
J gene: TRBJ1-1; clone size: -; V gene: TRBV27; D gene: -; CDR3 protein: CASSLGGVLTEAFF; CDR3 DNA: TGTGCCAGCAGCCTAGGGGGGGTCCTCACTGAAGCTTTCTTT
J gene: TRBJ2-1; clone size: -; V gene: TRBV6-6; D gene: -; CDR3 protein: CASSYLPGRPYNEQFF; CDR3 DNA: TGTGCCAGCAGTTACCTTCCAGGGCGACCTTACAATGAGCAGTTCTTC
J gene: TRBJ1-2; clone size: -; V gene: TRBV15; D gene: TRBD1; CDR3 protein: CATRVPGQGQGYGYTF; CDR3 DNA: TGTGCCACCAGGGTCCCGGGACAGGGACAGGGCTATGGCTACACCTTC
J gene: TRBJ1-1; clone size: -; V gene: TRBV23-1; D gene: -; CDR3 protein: CASSQGVSAEAFF; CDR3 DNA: TGCGCCAGCAGTCAGGGGGTTTCCGCTGAAGCTTTCTTT
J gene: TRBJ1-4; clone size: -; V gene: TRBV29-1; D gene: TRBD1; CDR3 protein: CSVLTGSNEKLFF; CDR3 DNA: TGCAGCGTCTTGACAGGGTCGAATGAAAAACTGTTTTTT
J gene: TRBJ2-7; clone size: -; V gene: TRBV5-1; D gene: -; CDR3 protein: CASSPGVGGISSYEQYF; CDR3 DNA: TGCGCCAGCAGCCCTGGGGTTGGGGGGATATCCTCCTACGAGCAGTACTTC
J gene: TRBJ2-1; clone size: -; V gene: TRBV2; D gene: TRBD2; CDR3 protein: CASNGGLSGYNEQFF; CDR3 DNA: TGTGCCAGCAACGGGGGACTATCGGGCTACAATGAGCAGTTCTTC
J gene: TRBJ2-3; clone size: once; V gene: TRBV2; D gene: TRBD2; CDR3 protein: CASTRGLAEDTQYF; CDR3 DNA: TGTGCCAGCACACGAGGACTAGCTGAGGATACGCAGTATTTT
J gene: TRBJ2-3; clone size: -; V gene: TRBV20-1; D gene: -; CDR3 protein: CSARDGTTDTQYF; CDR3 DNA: TGCAGTGCTAGAGATGGAACCACAGATACGCAGTATTTT
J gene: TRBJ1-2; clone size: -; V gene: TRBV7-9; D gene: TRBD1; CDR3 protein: CASQSGDRAPYGYTF; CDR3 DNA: TGTGCCAGCCAAAGCGGGGACAGGGCGCCTTACGGCTACACCTTC
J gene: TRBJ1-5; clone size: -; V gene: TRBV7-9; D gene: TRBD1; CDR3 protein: CASSLVGQGALGNQPQHF; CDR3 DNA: TGTGCCAGCAGCTTAGTAGGTCAGGGGGCGTTGGGCAATCAGCCCCAGCATTTT
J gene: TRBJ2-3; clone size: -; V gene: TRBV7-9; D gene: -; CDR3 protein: CASSKNADSLGDTQYF; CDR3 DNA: TGTGCCAGCTCGAAAAACGCGGACAGCTTAGGAGATACGCAGTATTTT
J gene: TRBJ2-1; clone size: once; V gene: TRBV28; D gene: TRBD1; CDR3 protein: CASSPTGGLYNEQFF; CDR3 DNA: TGTGCCAGCAGCCCCACAGGGGGCTTATACAATGAGCAGTTCTTC
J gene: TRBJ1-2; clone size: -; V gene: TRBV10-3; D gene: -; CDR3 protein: CATRGADPNYGYTF; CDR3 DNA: TGTGCCACACGCGGGGCAGATCCAAACTATGGCTACACCTTC
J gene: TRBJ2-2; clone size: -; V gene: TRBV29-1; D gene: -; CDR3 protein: CSGTDTGELFF; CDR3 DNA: TGCAGCGGGACTGACACCGGGGAGCTGTTTTTT
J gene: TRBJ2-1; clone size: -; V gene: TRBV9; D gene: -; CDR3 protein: CASSVGASRGPGHEQFF; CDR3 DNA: TGTGCCAGCAGCGTAGGGGCGTCGCGGGGCCCCGGACATGAGCAGTTCTTC
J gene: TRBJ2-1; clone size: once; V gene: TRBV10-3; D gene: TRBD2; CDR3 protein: CAISESPGGSLSSYNEQFF; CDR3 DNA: TGTGCCATCAGTGAGTCTCCGGGAGGCTCCCTCAGCTCCTACAATGAGCAGTTCTTC
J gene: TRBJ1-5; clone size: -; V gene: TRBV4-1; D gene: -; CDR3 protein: CASSQSTNSNQPQHF; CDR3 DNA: TGCGCCAGCAGCCAATCCACTAATAGCAATCAGCCCCAGCATTTT